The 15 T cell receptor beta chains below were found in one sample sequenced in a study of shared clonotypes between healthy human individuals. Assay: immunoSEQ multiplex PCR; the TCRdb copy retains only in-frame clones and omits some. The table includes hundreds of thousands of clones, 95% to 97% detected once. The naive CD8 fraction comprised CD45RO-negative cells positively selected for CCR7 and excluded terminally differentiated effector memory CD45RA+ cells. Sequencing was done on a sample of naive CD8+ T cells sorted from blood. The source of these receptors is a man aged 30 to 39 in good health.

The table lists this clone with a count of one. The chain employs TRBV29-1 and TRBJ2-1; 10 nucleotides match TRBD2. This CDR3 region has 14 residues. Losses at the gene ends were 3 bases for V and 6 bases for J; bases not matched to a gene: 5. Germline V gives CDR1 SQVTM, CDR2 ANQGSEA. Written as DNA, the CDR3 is TGCAGCGTTGATCTGAGCGGGAGGGCCAATGAGCAGTTCTTC. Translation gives CSVDLSGRANEQFF.

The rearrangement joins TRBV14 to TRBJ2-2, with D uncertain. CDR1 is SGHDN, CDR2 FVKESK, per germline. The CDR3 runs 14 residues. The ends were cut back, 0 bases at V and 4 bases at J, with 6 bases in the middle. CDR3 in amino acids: CASSQERVTGELFF. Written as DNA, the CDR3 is TGTGCCAGCAGCCAAGAAAGGGTCACCGGGGAGCTGTTTTTT.

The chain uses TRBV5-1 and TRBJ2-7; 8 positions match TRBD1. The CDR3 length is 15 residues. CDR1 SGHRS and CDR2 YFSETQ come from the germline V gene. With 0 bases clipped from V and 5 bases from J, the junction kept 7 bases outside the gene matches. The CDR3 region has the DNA TGCGCCAGCAGCTTGGCCCACAGGGGGTACGACGAGCAGTACTTC. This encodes CASSLAHRGYDEQYF.

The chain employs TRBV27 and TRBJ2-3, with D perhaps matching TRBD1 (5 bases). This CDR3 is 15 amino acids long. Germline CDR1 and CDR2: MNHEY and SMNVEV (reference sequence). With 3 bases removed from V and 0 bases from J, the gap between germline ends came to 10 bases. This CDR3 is CASSFSGYSTDTQYF. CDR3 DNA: TGTGCCAGCAGTTTTTCAGGGTATAGCACAGATACGCAGTATTTT.

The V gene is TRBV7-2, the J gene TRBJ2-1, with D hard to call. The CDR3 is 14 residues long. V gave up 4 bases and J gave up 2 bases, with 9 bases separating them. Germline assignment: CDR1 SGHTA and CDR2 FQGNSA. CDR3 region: CASSSLRTYNEQFF. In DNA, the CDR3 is TGTGCCAGCAGCTCCCTCCGGACCTACAATGAGCAGTTCTTC. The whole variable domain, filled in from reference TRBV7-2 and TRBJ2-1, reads GAGVSQSPSNKVTEKGKDVELRCDPISGHTALYWYRQSLGQGLEFLIYFQGNSAPDKSGLPSDRFSAERTGGSVSTLTIQRTQQEDSAVYLCASSSLRTYNEQFFGPGTRLTVL.

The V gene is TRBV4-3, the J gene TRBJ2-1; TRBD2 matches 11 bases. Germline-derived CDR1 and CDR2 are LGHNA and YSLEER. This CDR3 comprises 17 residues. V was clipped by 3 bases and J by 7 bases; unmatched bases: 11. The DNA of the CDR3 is TGCGCCAGCAGCCAGACCAGAACTAGCGGGAGTAATAATGAGCAGTTCTTC. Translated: CASSQTRTSGSNNEQFF.

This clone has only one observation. The CDR3 loop reads CASSKRQGVNTEAFF. CDR3 nucleotide sequence: TGTGCCAGCAGCAAAAGACAGGGAGTGAACACTGAAGCTTTCTTT. This chain uses TRBV7-6 with TRBJ1-1, with 7 bases matching TRBD1. Germline loops: CDR1 SGHVS, CDR2 FNYEAQ. There are 15 residues in the CDR3. J gave up 0 bases and V 5 bases, and 6 bases lay outside the gene matches.

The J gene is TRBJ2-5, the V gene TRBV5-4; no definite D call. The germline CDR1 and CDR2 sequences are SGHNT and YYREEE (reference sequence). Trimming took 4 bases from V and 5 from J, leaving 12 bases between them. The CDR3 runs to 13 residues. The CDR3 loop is CASSPFDGETQYF. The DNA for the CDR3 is TGTGCCAGCAGCCCCTTCGATGGGGAGACCCAGTACTTC.

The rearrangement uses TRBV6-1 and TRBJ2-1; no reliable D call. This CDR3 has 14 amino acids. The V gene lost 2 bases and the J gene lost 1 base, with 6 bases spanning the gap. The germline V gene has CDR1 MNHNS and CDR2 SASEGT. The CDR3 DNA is TGTGCCAGCAGTGAAATGGGGTCCTACAATGAGCAGTTCTTC. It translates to CASSEMGSYNEQFF.

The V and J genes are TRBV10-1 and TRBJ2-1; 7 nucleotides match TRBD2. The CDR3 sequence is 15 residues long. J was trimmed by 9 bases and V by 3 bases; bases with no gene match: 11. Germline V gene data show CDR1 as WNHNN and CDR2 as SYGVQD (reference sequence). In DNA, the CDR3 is TGCGCCAGCAGTGAATCTCCTAGCGGCCAGGCTGAGCAGTTCTTC. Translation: CASSESPSGQAEQFF.

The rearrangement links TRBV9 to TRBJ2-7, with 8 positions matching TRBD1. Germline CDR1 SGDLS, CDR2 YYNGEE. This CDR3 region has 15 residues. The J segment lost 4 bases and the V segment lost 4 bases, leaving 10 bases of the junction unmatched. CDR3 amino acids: CASSPRTGRDYEQYF. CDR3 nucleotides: TGTGCCAGCAGCCCCCGGACAGGGAGAGATTACGAGCAGTACTTC.

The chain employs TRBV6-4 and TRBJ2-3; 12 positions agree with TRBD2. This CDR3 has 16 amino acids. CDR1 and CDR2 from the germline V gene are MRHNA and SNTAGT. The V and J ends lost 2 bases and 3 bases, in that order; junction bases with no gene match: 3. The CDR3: CASSDPTSGRTDTQYF. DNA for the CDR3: TGTGCCAGCAGTGACCCGACTAGCGGGAGAACAGATACGCAGTATTTT.

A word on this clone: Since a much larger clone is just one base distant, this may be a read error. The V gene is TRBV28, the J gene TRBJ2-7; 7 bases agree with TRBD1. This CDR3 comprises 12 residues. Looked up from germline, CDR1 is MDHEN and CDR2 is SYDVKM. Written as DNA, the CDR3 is TGTGCCAGCAGTGGGACAGACTACGAGGAGTACTTC. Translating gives CASSGTDYEEYF.

In DNA, the CDR3 is TGCGCCAGCAGCCAAGATATAAGCGCCCCCCAAAGAGAGCAGTTCTTC. As protein: CASSQDISAPQREQFF. V gene TRBV4-3 combines with J gene TRBJ2-1, with D unclear. CDR3 length: 16 residues. Between the trimmed V and J ends, which lost 0 bases and 10 bases, there was a span of 19 bases. Germline V gene data show CDR1 as LGHNA and CDR2 as YSLEER.

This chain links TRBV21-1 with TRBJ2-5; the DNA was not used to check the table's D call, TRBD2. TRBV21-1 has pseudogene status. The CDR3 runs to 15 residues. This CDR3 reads CASRRGNGRVETQYF. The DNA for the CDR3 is TGTGCCAGCAGAAGGGGCAACGGGAGAGTGGAGACCCAGTACTTC.